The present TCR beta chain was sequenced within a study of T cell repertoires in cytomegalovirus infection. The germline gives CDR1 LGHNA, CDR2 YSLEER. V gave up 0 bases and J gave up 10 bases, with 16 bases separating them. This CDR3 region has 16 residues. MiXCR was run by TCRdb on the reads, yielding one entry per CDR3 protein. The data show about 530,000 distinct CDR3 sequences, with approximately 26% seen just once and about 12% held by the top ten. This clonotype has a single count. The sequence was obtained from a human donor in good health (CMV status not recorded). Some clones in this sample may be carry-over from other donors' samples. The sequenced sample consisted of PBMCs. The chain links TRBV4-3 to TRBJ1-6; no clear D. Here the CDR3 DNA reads TGCGCCAGCAGCCAAGATTTTTCGGTTCTCGGATCACCCCTCCACTTT. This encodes CASSQDFSVLGSPLHF.